This T cell receptor (beta chain) was sequenced during a study of OX40 agonist ivuxolimab in advanced cancers. CDR1 is SGHVS and CDR2 is FNYEAQ in the germline V gene. The V gene lost 5 bases and the J gene lost 0 bases, with 12 bases spanning the gap. CDR3 length: 15 amino acids. Generated by immunoSEQ multiplex PCR, the TCRdb table keeps only in-frame clones and is missing some. The repertoire has 35,000 to 55,000 clones, roughly 80% of them found once; the top ten carry more than 9%. The sample in question was CD4+ or CD8+ T cells sorted from blood, obtained in a trial of the OX40 agonist ivuxolimab. The chain is built from TRBV7-6 and TRBJ2-3; possible D gene TRBD1, 6 bases. This TCR derives from an adult with an advanced solid tumor such as melanoma, head and neck, liver or kidney cancer. The DNA of the CDR3 is TGTGCCAGCAGCCAAATCAGGGGTAGCACAGATACGCAGTATTTT. Its translation: CASSQIRGSTDTQYF. Filled out from reference TRBV7-6 and TRBJ2-3, the complete variable domain reads GAGVSQSPRYKVTKRGQDVALRCDPISGHVSLYWYRQALGQGPEFLTYFNYEAQQDKSGLPNDRFSAERPEGSISTLTIQRTEQRDSAMYRCASSQIRGSTDTQYFGPGTRLTVL.